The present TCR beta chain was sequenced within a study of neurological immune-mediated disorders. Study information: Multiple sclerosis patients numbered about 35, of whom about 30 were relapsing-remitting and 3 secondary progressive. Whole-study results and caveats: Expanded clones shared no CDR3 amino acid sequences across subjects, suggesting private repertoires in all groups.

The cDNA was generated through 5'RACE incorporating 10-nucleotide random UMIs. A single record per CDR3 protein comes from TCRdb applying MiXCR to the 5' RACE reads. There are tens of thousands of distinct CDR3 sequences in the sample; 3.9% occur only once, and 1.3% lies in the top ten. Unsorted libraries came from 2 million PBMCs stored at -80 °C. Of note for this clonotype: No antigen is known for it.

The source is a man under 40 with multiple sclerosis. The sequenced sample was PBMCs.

CDR3: CASSFWGTGTEAFF. In DNA form, the CDR3 reads TGCGCCAGCAGCTTTTGGGGGACGGGCACTGAAGCTTTCTTT. V is TRBV5-1 and J is TRBJ1-1, with a tentative D call TRBD1 (5 bases). The CDR3 is 14 residues long. Trimming pared 2 bases from V and 4 bases from J, leaving 12 bases between. Looked up from germline, CDR1 is SGHRS and CDR2 is YFSETQ.